This T cell receptor (beta chain) was identified in a study of long-term antiretroviral therapy in people with HIV. The assay, immunoSEQ v3.0, was run at survey level. Assay: immunoSEQ multiplex PCR; the TCRdb copy retains only in-frame clones and omits some. The data show fewer than 45,000 clones, with around 94% seen just once and 3.6% held by the top ten. Broader study findings: Relative to control repertoires, HIV repertoires exhibited narrower CDR3 length ranges.

Worth noting for this clone: Its matching antigen is unknown.

The TCR comes from a woman between 50 and 59 years old with HIV. Specimen: unsorted PBMCs, collected 4.1 years after starting antiretroviral therapy.

CDR3 amino acids: CASSLGTATDTQYF. Here the CDR3 DNA reads TGCGCCAGCAGCTTAGGGACAGCTACAGATACGCAGTATTTT. This chain connects TRBV5-1 to TRBJ2-3; TRBD1 matches at 7 bases. CDR3 size: 14 residues. V was clipped by 2 bases and J by 3 bases; unmatched bases: 3. Germline CDR1 is SGHRS and CDR2 is YFSETQ.